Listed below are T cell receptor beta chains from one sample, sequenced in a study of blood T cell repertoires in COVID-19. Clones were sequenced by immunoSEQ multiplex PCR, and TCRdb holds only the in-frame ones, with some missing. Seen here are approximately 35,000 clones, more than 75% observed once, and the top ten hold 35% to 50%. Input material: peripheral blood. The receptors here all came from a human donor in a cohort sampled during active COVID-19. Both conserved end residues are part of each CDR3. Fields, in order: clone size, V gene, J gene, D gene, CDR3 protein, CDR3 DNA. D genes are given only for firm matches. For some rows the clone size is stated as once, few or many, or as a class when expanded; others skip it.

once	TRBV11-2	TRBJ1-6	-	CASSLDYPGNNSPLHF	TGTGCCAGCAGCTTAGATTATCCGGGAAATAATTCACCCCTCCACTTT
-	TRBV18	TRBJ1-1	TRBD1	CASSRTGATEAFF	TGTGCCAGCTCTCGGACAGGGGCCACTGAAGCTTTCTTT
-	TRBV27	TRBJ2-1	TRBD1	CASSPGQGTEQFF	TGTGCCAGCAGTCCTGGACAGGGGACGGAGCAGTTCTTC
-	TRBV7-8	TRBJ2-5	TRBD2	CASSVLAGGAYQETQYF	TGTGCCAGCAGCGTACTAGCGGGGGGAGCCTACCAAGAGACCCAGTACTTC
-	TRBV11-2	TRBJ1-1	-	CASSLGLGGAEAFF	TGTGCCAGCAGCTTAGGCCTAGGGGGGGCTGAAGCTTTCTTT
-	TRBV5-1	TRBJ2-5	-	CASSLGTGTIRETQYF	TGCGCCAGCAGCTTGGGGACCGGGACAATAAGGGAGACCCAGTACTTC
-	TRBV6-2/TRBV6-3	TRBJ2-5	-	CASSPRFPETQYF	TGTGCCAGCAGTCCCAGGTTCCCAGAGACCCAGTACTTC
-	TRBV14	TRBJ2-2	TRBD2	CASSQAVLAGFTGELFF	TGTGCCAGCAGCCAAGCCGTACTAGCGGGGTTCACCGGGGAGCTGTTTTTT
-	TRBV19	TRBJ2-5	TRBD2	CASRTSGAQETQYF	TGTGCCAGTAGGACTAGCGGGGCTCAAGAGACCCAGTACTTC
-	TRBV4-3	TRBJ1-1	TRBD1	CASSFSGQGIEAFF	TGCGCCAGCAGTTTCTCAGGACAGGGAATTGAAGCTTTCTTT
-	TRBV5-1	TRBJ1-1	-	CASIPMRGSGEAFF	TGCGCCAGCATCCCGATGCGGGGATCTGGTGAAGCTTTCTTT
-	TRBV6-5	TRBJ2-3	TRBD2	CATLAGGNTQYF	TGTGCCACTTTAGCGGGGGGGAATACGCAGTATTTT
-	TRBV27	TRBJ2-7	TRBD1	CASSPEGGTGFHEQYF	TGTGCCAGCAGCCCCGAAGGCGGGACAGGGTTCCACGAGCAGTACTTC
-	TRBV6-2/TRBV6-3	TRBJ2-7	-	CASSTFPDRFLSYEQYF	TGTGCCAGCAGTACCTTTCCTGACAGGTTCCTCTCCTACGAGCAGTACTTC
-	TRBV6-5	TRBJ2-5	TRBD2	CASSYPGGGETQYF	TGTGCCAGCAGTTATCCCGGGGGGGGAGAGACCCAGTACTTC
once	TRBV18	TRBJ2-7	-	CASSPILGRYEQYF	TGTGCCAGCTCACCAATTTTAGGGAGATACGAGCAGTACTTC
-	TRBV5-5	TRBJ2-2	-	CASSLNTNTGELFF	TGTGCCAGCAGCTTAAACACGAACACCGGGGAGCTGTTTTTT
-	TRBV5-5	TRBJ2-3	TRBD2	CASSLVVAGVGNTQYF	TGTGCCAGCAGCTTGGTGGTAGCGGGAGTCGGAAATACGCAGTATTTT
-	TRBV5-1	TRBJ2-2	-	CASSLEGNGELFF	TGCGCCAGCAGCTTGGAGGGGAACGGGGAGCTGTTTTTT
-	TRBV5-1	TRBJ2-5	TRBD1	CASRLATGGQETQYF	TGCGCCAGCAGGCTTGCTACAGGGGGCCAAGAGACCCAGTACTTC
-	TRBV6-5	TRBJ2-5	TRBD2	CASSSAGGKGETQYF	TGTGCCAGCAGTTCTGCGGGGGGAAAAGGAGAGACCCAGTACTTC
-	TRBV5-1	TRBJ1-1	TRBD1	CASSWRTGGGTEAFF	TGCGCCAGCAGCTGGCGGACAGGGGGCGGTACTGAAGCTTTCTTT
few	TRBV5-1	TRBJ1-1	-	CASSLGGTASEAFF	TGCGCCAGCAGCTTGGGAGGCACCGCAAGTGAAGCTTTCTTT
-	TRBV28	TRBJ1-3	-	CASSPQVYSGNTIYF	TGTGCCAGCAGCCCCCAGGTGTACTCTGGAAACACCATATATTTT
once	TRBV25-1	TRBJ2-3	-	CASSESGSDTQYF	TGTGCCAGCAGTGAATCAGGGTCAGATACGCAGTATTTT
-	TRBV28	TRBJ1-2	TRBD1	CASRSTGDYGYTF	TGTGCCAGCAGGTCGACAGGGGACTATGGCTACACCTTC
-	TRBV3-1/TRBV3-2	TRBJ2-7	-	CASSQPDRSYEQYF	TGTGCCAGCAGCCAACCCGACAGGTCCTACGAGCAGTACTTC
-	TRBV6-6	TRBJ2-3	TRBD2	CASSSGGPRTDTQYF	TGTGCCAGCAGTAGCGGGGGGCCCCGCACAGATACGCAGTATTTT
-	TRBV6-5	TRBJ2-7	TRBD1	CASSYGDRVYEQYF	TGTGCCAGCAGTTACGGGGACAGGGTCTACGAGCAGTACTTC
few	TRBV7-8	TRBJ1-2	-	CASSLAGVGSIYGYTF	TGTGCCAGCAGCTTAGCGGGAGTGGGCAGCATCTATGGCTACACCTTC
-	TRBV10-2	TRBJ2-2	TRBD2	CASQSLAGGLGTGELFF	TGCGCCAGCCAGTCGCTAGCGGGGGGGCTCGGCACCGGGGAGCTGTTTTTT
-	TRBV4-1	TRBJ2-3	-	CASSQGTDLLDTQYF	TGCGCCAGCAGCCAAGGGACAGACCTATTAGATACGCAGTATTTT
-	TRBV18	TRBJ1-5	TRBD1	CASSPTGGESNQPQHF	TGTGCCAGCTCACCTACAGGGGGAGAGAGCAATCAGCCCCAGCATTTT
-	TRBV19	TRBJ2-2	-	CASSISRVLTGELFF	TGTGCCAGTAGTATAAGTCGCGTGCTCACCGGGGAGCTGTTTTTT
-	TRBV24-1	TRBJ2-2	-	CATSTGYGELFF	TGTGCCACCAGCACAGGGTACGGGGAGCTGTTTTTT
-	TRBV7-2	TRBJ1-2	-	CASSLAQMNYGYTF	TGTGCCAGCAGCTTAGCGCAGATGAACTATGGCTACACCTTC
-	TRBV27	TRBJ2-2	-	CASSPPQAFLSQSDPWTGELFF	TGTGCCAGCAGTCCCCCCCAGGCTTTCCTTTCCCAGTCTGACCCGTGGACCGGGGAGCTGTTTTTT
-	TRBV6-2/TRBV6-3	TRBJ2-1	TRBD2	CASSSPGLASGEQFF	TGTGCCAGCAGTTCACCGGGACTAGCTTCGGGTGAGCAGTTCTTC